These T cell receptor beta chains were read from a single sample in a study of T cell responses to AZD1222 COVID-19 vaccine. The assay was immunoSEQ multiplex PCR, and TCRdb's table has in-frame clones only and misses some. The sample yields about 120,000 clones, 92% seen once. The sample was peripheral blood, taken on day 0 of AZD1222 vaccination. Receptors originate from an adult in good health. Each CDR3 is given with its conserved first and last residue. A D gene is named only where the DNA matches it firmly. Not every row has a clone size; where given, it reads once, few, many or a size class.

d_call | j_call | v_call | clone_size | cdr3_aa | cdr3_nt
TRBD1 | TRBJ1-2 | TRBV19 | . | CASSMGPDREEDYGYTF | TGTGCCAGTAGTATGGGGCCGGACAGGGAGGAGGACTATGGCTACACCTTC
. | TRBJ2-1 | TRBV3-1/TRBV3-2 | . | CASSQGGGNEQFF | TGTGCCAGCAGCCAAGGGGGCGGTAATGAGCAGTTCTTC
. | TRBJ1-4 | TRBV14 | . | CASSRAQGPTNEKLFF | TGTGCCAGCAGCCGGGCCCAGGGACCAACTAATGAAAAACTGTTTTTT
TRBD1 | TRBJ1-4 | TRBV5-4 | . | CASSRDSEKLFF | TGTGCCAGCAGTCGGGACAGTGAAAAACTGTTTTTT
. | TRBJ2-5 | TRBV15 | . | CATSREIGETQYF | TGTGCCACCAGCAGAGAGATAGGAGAGACCCAGTACTTC
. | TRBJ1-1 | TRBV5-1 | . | CASSYDGQTNTEAFF | TGCGCCAGCAGCTATGACGGACAGACGAACACTGAAGCTTTCTTT
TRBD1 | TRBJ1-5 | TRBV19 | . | CASTGGQRNQPQHF | TGTGCCAGTACGGGGGGACAGCGCAATCAGCCCCAGCATTTT
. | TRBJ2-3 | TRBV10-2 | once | CASSPPKAAQYF | TGCGCCAGCAGCCCTCCGAAAGCGGCGCAGTATTTT
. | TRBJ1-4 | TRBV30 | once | CAWNSPLSGRATNEKLFF | TGTGCCTGGAACTCCCCATTGTCTGGGAGGGCGACTAATGAAAAACTGTTTTTT
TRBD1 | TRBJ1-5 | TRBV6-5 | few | CASDRERLNQPQHF | TGTGCCAGTGACAGGGAGAGACTGAATCAGCCCCAGCATTTT
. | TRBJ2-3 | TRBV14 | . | CASSQDFVGIWVDTQYF | TGTGCCAGCAGCCAAGATTTTGTGGGGATCTGGGTAGATACGCAGTATTTT
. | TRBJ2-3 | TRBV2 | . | CASSEVRTSTDTQYF | TGTGCCAGCAGTGAAGTAAGGACTAGCACAGATACGCAGTATTTT
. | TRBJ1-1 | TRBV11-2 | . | CASSLYGGQTNTEAFF | TGTGCCAGCAGCCTTTATGGGGGGCAAACGAACACTGAAGCTTTCTTT
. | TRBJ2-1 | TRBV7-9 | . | CASSLAPQYNEQFF | TGTGCCAGCAGCTTAGCGCCCCAGTACAATGAGCAGTTCTTC
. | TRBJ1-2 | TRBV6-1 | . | CASSEGGIRGYGYTF | TGTGCCAGCAGTGAAGGGGGGATTCGGGGCTATGGCTACACCTTC
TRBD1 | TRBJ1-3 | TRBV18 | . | CASSAGQSSGNTIYF | TGTGCCAGCTCAGCGGGACAGAGCTCTGGAAACACCATATATTTT
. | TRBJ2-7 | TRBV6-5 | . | CASSFGPTGTYEQYF | TGTGCCAGCAGCTTTGGGCCGACAGGAACCTACGAGCAGTACTTC
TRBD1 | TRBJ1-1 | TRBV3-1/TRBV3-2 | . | CASSQDPQGDTEAFF | TGTGCCAGCAGCCAAGATCCCCAGGGGGACACTGAAGCTTTCTTT
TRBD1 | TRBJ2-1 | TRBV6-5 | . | CASRTGGYNEQFF | TGTGCCAGTAGGACAGGGGGTTACAATGAGCAGTTCTTC
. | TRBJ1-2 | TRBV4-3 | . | CASSQDTTRSYGYTF | TGCGCCAGCAGCCAAGATACTACCCGCTCCTATGGCTACACCTTC
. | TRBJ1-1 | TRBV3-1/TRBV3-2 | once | CASSPPARRIPGGMNTEAFF | TGTGCCAGCAGCCCACCGGCACGGAGGATTCCCGGGGGGATGAACACTGAAGCTTTCTTT
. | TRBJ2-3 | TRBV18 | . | CASSPPGRGGDTQYF | TGTGCCAGCTCACCTCCGGGAAGGGGAGGTGATACGCAGTATTTT
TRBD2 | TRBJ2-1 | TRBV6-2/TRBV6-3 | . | CASSTIHPGLVLCEQFF | TGTGCCAGCAGTACCATTCACCCGGGACTAGTTTTATGTGAGCAGTTCTTC
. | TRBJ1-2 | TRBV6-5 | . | CASSYGWENYGYTF | TGTGCCAGCAGTTACGGGTGGGAGAACTATGGCTACACCTTC
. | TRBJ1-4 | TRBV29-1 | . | CSVGDIGEQLFF | TGCAGCGTCGGGGACATCGGTGAACAACTGTTTTTT
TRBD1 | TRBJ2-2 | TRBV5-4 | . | CASSRKGARNTGELFF | TGTGCCAGCAGTCGGAAGGGGGCGCGGAACACCGGGGAGCTGTTTTTT
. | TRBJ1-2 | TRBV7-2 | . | CASSQPGQSNGYTF | TGTGCCAGCAGCCAGCCAGGGCAATCTAACGGCTACACCTTC
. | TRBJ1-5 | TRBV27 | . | CASSLSGIQPQHF | TGTGCCAGCAGTTTATCTGGGATTCAGCCCCAGCATTTT
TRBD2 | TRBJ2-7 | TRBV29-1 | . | CSVVGTSGPYEQYF | TGCAGCGTTGTGGGGACTAGCGGGCCCTACGAGCAGTACTTC
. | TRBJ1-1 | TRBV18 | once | CASSAQGNTEAFF | TGTGCCAGCTCAGCACAGGGTAACACTGAAGCTTTCTTT
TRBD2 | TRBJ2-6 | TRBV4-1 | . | CASSRRLAGGGKESGANVLTF | TGCGCCAGCAGCCGTAGACTAGCGGGAGGAGGAAAAGAATCTGGGGCCAACGTCCTGACTTTC
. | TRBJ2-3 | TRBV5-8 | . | CASSFRSSGLTDTQYF | TGTGCCAGCAGCTTCCGAAGTAGCGGCCTCACAGATACGCAGTATTTT
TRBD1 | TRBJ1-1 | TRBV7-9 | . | CASSLVGRGREDTEAFF | TGTGCCAGCAGCTTAGTGGGCAGGGGGCGGGAGGACACTGAAGCTTTCTTT
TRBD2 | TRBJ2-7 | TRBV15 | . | CATSREGNGLAATYEQYF | TGTGCCACCAGCAGAGAAGGGAATGGACTAGCGGCCACCTACGAGCAGTACTTC
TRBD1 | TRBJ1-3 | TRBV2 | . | CASMGQATVGNTIYF | TGTGCCAGCATGGGACAGGCTACGGTCGGAAACACCATATATTTT
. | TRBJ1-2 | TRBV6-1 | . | CASSEVDRANYGYTF | TGTGCCAGCAGTGAGGTCGACAGAGCTAACTATGGCTACACCTTC
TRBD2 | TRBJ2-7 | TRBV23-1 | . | CASSLPRPSGFPTSLTISYEQYF | TGCGCCAGCAGTCTACCGCGTCCTAGCGGATTTCCTACGAGCCTTACTATTTCCTACGAGCAGTACTTC
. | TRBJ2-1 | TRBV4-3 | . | CASSQDGRDEQFF | TGCGCCAGCAGCCAAGATGGGCGGGATGAGCAGTTCTTC
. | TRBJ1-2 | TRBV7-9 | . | CASSLPWDAYGYTF | TGTGCCAGCAGCCTCCCCTGGGACGCCTATGGCTACACCTTC
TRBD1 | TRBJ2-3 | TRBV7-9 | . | CASSRTGSTDTQYF | TGTGCCAGCAGCAGGACAGGGAGCACAGATACGCAGTATTTT
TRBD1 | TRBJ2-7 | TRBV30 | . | CAWSPWTGSYEQYF | TGTGCCTGGAGTCCCTGGACAGGATCCTACGAGCAGTACTTC
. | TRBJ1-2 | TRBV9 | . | CASSVADSLYGYTF | TGTGCCAGCAGCGTAGCGGACAGCCTCTATGGCTACACCTTC
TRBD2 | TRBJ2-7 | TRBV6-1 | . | CASSEGGGDRYEQYF | TGTGCCAGCAGTGAAGGGGGAGGGGACCGCTACGAGCAGTACTTC